The rows below give T cell receptor beta chains drawn from one sample of a study of CD8+ T cells in alopecia areata. Repertoires were generated with immunoSEQ multiplex PCR, while TCRdb's copy carries only in-frame clones and drops some. This sample yields 120,000 or so clones, of which about 59% are seen a single time; around 5.4% belongs to the top ten. The source was CD4+ T cells sorted from blood, collected at week 4, from a patient treated with tofacitinib. The receptor source for this set is a human donor with alopecia areata. The conserved cysteine and the conserved F or W are not part of the CDR3 here. The D gene is left open where the match is weak.

cdr3_aa	d_call	j_call	v_call
ASSIHWGRNYGYT	.	TRBJ1-2	TRBV19
ASSLDSNYGYT	.	TRBJ1-2	TRBV5-6
ASSPSGGASYEQY	TRBD2	TRBJ2-7	TRBV7-8
ASSRLVDTQY	.	TRBJ2-3	TRBV5-4
ASSADREVETQY	TRBD1	TRBJ2-5	TRBV5-1
ASSLGQDPNQPQH	.	TRBJ1-5	TRBV5-1
ASSINRGDWTEAF	TRBD1	TRBJ1-1	TRBV5-4
AISGQRSYNEQF	.	TRBJ2-1	TRBV10-3
ASSLVMNTEAF	.	TRBJ1-1	TRBV5-6
ASSSEPTALGNQPQH	.	TRBJ1-5	TRBV7-3
SVEGVWSSGNTIY	.	TRBJ1-3	TRBV29-1
ASSLQGADTQY	TRBD1	TRBJ2-3	TRBV25-1
ASSQGGYRTNYGYT	.	TRBJ1-2	TRBV4-1
ASRNRGSNYGYT	TRBD1	TRBJ1-2	TRBV19
ASSEQGLYGYT	.	TRBJ1-2	TRBV2
ASSEKGPDTQY	.	TRBJ2-3	TRBV2
ASSLAGFPNQPQH	.	TRBJ1-5	TRBV5-1
ASSPGLAGYDEQF	TRBD2	TRBJ2-1	TRBV7-9
SVDRANTEAF	.	TRBJ1-1	TRBV29-1
ASSPGFGQGEKLF	TRBD1	TRBJ1-4	TRBV18
ASSRQRDSQETQY	.	TRBJ2-5	TRBV4-1
ASSASGSYNEQF	.	TRBJ2-1	TRBV9
ASSPSVGSYEQY	.	TRBJ2-7	TRBV7-3
ASSLEEGRGLYGYT	TRBD1	TRBJ1-2	TRBV5-4
ASSAGIREDGGETQY	.	TRBJ2-5	TRBV9
ASSLQTGNEQF	.	TRBJ2-1	TRBV5-4
ASSPGAPGQY	.	TRBJ2-7	TRBV18
ASSQESGGGQY	.	TRBJ2-7	TRBV14
ASRSGLAGDRLIDTQY	TRBD2	TRBJ2-3	TRBV4-1
AEASSSGRVRTQY	TRBD2	TRBJ2-3	TRBV30
ASSPTPGTEAF	.	TRBJ1-1	TRBV5-1
AISSAGRTEKLF	.	TRBJ1-4	TRBV10-3
ASSSPPTEGETQY	.	TRBJ2-5	TRBV5-6
ASSKEGETGGCEQY	.	TRBJ2-7	TRBV21-1
ASSYPGQGTYEQY	TRBD1	TRBJ2-7	TRBV6-6
ASSSRTGEQY	.	TRBJ2-7	TRBV7-6
ASSLTWQNTEAF	.	TRBJ1-1	TRBV7-2
ASSEGSDTEAF	.	TRBJ1-1	TRBV6-1
ASSRGSRRETQY	.	TRBJ2-5	TRBV11-2
ASSLYRVGTGELF	.	TRBJ2-2	TRBV27
ASSLRGGRTYHEQY	.	TRBJ2-7	TRBV7-2
ASSYDRGNEQF	TRBD1	TRBJ2-1	TRBV11-2
ASSRGQGGETQY	TRBD1	TRBJ2-5	TRBV5-1
ASSVDSLTYEQY	.	TRBJ2-7	TRBV9
ASRMGGGRNQPQH	.	TRBJ1-5	TRBV19